Listed below are T cell receptor beta chains from one sample, sequenced in a study of T cell repertoires and HLA-DP antigens. These receptors have no identified antigens. Clones were sequenced by immunoSEQ multiplex PCR, and TCRdb holds only the in-frame ones, with some missing. The sample lists about 120,000 clones, roughly 92% occurring once. Sequenced: CD4+ T cells from PBMCs. All receptors derive from a woman aged 18-29 years in good health and CMV-seronegative. Each CDR3 is given with its conserved first and last residue. Fields, in order: V gene, CDR3 length, D gene, clone size, J gene, CDR3 protein, CDR3 DNA. The D gene is left open where the match is weak. Size tells how often a clone was seen (once, few, many) or the class of an expanded clone, and some rows leave it out.

>TRBV14|15|.|.|TRBJ1-1
CASSQLRGLATEAFF
TGTGCCAGCAGCCAATTAAGGGGTTTAGCCACTGAAGCTTTCTTT
>TRBV19|15|TRBD1|few|TRBJ1-6
CASSTDRVWNSPLHF
TGTGCCAGTAGTACCGACAGGGTATGGAATTCACCCCTCCACTTT
>TRBV7-9|16|.|.|TRBJ1-3
CASSPQPGISGNTIYF
TGTGCCAGCAGTCCCCAACCTGGGATTTCGGGAAACACCATATATTTT
>TRBV19|15|TRBD1|.|TRBJ1-5
CASSFQGAGNQPQHF
TGTGCCAGTAGTTTCCAGGGGGCGGGAAATCAGCCCCAGCATTTT
>TRBV6-1|16|.|.|TRBJ1-4
CASSVGGGATNEKLFF
TGTGCCAGCAGTGTAGGGGGTGGGGCAACTAATGAAAAACTGTTTTTT
>TRBV2|13|.|few|TRBJ1-1
CASSEWENTEAFF
TGTGCCAGCAGTGAATGGGAGAACACTGAAGCTTTCTTT
>TRBV25-1|14|TRBD1|.|TRBJ2-5
CASSAWDSQETQYF
TGTGCCAGCAGTGCCTGGGACAGCCAAGAGACCCAGTACTTC
>TRBV2|17|.|.|TRBJ1-4
CASILGRRQTEEEKLFF
TGTGCCAGCATATTGGGGCGTAGACAGACAGAGGAGGAAAAACTGTTTTTT
>TRBV27|13|TRBD1|.|TRBJ2-7
CASSSYPGGEQYF
TGTGCCAGCAGTTCATACCCAGGGGGCGAGCAGTACTTC
>TRBV9|15|.|.|TRBJ2-2
CASSHSGSNTGELFF
TGTGCCAGCAGTCATAGCGGTTCGAACACCGGGGAGCTGTTTTTT
>TRBV28|13|.|.|TRBJ1-2
CASTRTDRYGYTF
TGTGCCAGCACCCGGACTGACCGCTATGGCTACACCTTC
>TRBV27|15|TRBD1|.|TRBJ1-1
CASSLIGGSSTEAFF
TGTGCCAGCAGTTTAATAGGGGGCTCCTCTACTGAAGCTTTCTTT
>TRBV6-1|15|TRBD1|.|TRBJ1-1
CASSQQGAPNTEAFF
TGTGCCAGCAGCCAACAGGGGGCCCCGAACACTGAAGCTTTCTTT
>TRBV5-1|15|TRBD1|.|TRBJ2-2
CASSLGQGNTGELFF
TGCGCCAGCAGCCTAGGACAGGGAAACACCGGGGAGCTGTTTTTT
>TRBV18|19|TRBD2|.|TRBJ2-2
CASSPPSTRLAGVPGELFF
TGTGCCAGCTCACCACCGTCTACCCGACTAGCGGGAGTCCCCGGGGAGCTGTTTTTT
>TRBV7-9|14|.|.|TRBJ1-1
CASTPGRLETEAFF
TGTGCCAGCACCCCGGGGAGGTTGGAAACTGAAGCTTTCTTT
>TRBV14|15|.|once|TRBJ1-3
CASSQRGGSGNTIYF
TGTGCCAGCAGCCAAAGAGGGGGATCGGGAAACACCATATATTTT
>TRBV10-3|14|.|.|TRBJ2-2
CAISGRDTTGELFF
TGTGCCATCAGTGGCAGGGACACCACCGGGGAGCTGTTTTTT
>TRBV5-5|13|.|.|TRBJ2-7
CASSYRDGDGQYF
TGTGCCAGCAGCTACAGGGATGGAGACGGGCAGTACTTC
>TRBV20-1|11|.|.|TRBJ2-7
CSARLTYEQYF
TGCAGTGCGAGACTGACCTACGAGCAGTACTTC
>TRBV18|12|.|few|TRBJ1-2
CASSQRQDGYTF
TGTGCCAGCTCACAGAGACAGGATGGCTACACCTTC
>TRBV2|14|.|.|TRBJ1-2
CASSEAAGNYGYTF
TGTGCCAGCAGTGAAGCGGCAGGAAACTATGGCTACACCTTC
>TRBV28|14|.|.|TRBJ2-5
CASSLYGGQETQYF
TGTGCCAGCAGTTTATACGGGGGGCAGGAGACCCAGTACTTC